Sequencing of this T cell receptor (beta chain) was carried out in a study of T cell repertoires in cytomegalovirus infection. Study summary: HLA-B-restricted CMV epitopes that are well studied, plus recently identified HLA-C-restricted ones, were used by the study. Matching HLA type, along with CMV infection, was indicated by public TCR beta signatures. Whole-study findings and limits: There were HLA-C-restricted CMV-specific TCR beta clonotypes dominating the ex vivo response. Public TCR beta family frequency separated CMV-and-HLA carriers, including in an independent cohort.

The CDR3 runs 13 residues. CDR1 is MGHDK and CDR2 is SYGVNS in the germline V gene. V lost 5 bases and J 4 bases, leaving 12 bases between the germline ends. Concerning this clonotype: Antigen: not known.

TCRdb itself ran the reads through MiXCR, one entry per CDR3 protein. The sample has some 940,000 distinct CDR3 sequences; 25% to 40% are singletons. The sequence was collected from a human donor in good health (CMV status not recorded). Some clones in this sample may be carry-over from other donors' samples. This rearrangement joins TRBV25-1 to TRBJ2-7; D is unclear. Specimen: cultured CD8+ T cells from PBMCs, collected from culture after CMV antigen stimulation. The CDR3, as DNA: TGTGCCAGCAGTCGAAACGGAGCATACGAGCAGTACTTC. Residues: CASSRNGAYEQYF.